Below, 24 T cell receptor beta chains from the same sample are listed, as sequenced in a study of blood T cell repertoires in COVID-19. Clones were sequenced by immunoSEQ multiplex PCR, and TCRdb holds only the in-frame ones, with some missing. In the table there are approximately 77,000 clones, around 89% of which are singletons. Sequenced sample: peripheral blood. These receptors all stem from a woman older than 75 with acute or convalescent COVID-19.

The rearrangement uses TRBV11-2 and TRBJ1-5; 8 nucleotides agree with TRBD1. In germline, CDR1 is SGHAT, CDR2 FQNNGV. J gave up 7 bases and V 3 bases, and 5 bases lay outside the gene matches. This CDR3 has 14 residues. The CDR3 sequence: CASSLDRAGQPQHF. The CDR3 DNA reads as TGTGCCAGCAGCTTGGACAGGGCTGGGCAGCCCCAGCATTTT. The whole variable domain, remainder taken from reference TRBV11-2 and TRBJ1-5, is EAGVAQSPRYKIIEKRQSVAFWCNPISGHATLYWYQQILGQGPKLLIQFQNNGVVDDSQLPKDRFSAERLKGVDSTLKIQPAKLEDSAVYLCASSLDRAGQPQHFGDGTRLSIL.

CDR3: CAWRPQGMMSYGYTF. In DNA, the CDR3 is TGTGCCTGGAGACCACAGGGTATGATGAGCTATGGCTACACCTTC. The rearrangement uses TRBV30 and TRBJ1-2, with TRBD1 as a possible D gene (6 bases). Per the germline V gene, CDR1 is GTSNPN and CDR2 is SVGIG (reference sequence). The CDR3 runs to 15 residues. The V end lost 3 bases, the J end lost 4 bases, and 18 bases lay between the germline ends.

This sequence joins TRBV7-3 and TRBJ2-1, with D unresolved. Germline CDR1 reads SGHTA; CDR2 reads FQGTGA. The CDR3 is 12 residues long. The germline V and J ends were trimmed by 5 bases and 9 bases, with 11 bases remaining between them. CDR3 sequence (DNA): TGTGCCAGCAGCCAAAACAGCCGTGAGCAGTTCTTC. This translates into CASSQNSREQFF.

The chain couples TRBV28 to TRBJ1-4; TRBD1 matches 7 bases. The CDR3 is made up of 14 amino acids. Germline V gene data show CDR1 as MDHEN and CDR2 as SYDVKM. The junction had 7 bases not matched to a gene; V was cut back by 5 bases and J by 7 bases. CDR3 DNA sequence: TGTGCCAGCAGTCCGGCAGGGGGTGGTGAAAAACTGTTTTTT. Its protein is CASSPAGGGEKLFF.

The chain employs TRBV18 and TRBJ1-5; 9 bases agree with TRBD1. The CDR3 length is 16 residues. V lost 0 bases to trimming and J lost 5 bases; unmatched junction nucleotides: 5. The V gene's germline CDR1 is KGHSH and CDR2 LQKENI. CDR3 amino acids: CASSPPGGQGHQPQHF. CDR3 nucleotide sequence: TGTGCCAGCTCACCACCGGGAGGACAGGGGCATCAGCCCCAGCATTTT.

CDR3 protein: CASSYRDTQYF. Written as DNA, the CDR3 is TGTGCCAGCAGTTACAGGGATACGCAGTATTTT. The chain employs TRBV12-3 or TRBV12-4 and TRBJ2-3; TRBD1 might be the D (5 bases). This CDR3 has 11 amino acids. Trimming cost V 4 bases and J 6 bases, with 5 bases left between them.

DNA of the CDR3: TGTGCCAGTAGTCCGTACGGGGAAGGCAAAAACATTCAGTACTTC. This translates into CASSPYGEGKNIQYF. The rearrangement links TRBV19 to TRBJ2-4; possibly TRBD2 for D (5 bases). The V gene's germline CDR1 is LNHDA and CDR2 SQIVND (reference sequence). This CDR3 has 15 amino acids. Trimming took 5 bases from V and 3 from J, leaving 14 bases between them.

The chain joins TRBV7-2 to TRBJ1-3, with D perhaps TRBD1 (6 bases). With 6 bases removed from V and 5 bases from J, the gap between germline ends came to 17 bases. Germline V gene sequence: CDR1 SGHTA, CDR2 FQGNSA. The CDR3 is made up of 15 amino acids. CDR3: CASSLMGASRNTIYF. The CDR3 DNA reads TGTGCCAGCAGTCTAATGGGGGCTTCGAGAAACACCATATATTTT.

There are a few counts of this clone. This chain links TRBV6-1 with TRBJ1-5, with D perhaps matching TRBD1 (5 bases). The CDR3 covers 13 residues. Looked up from germline, CDR1 is MNHNS and CDR2 is SASEGT. V lost 3 bases to trimming and J lost 5 bases, with 8 bases between them. CDR3 sequence (DNA): TGTGCCAGCAGTGATCGGGGGGATCAGCCCCAGCATTTT. Amino acid sequence: CASSDRGDQPQHF.

The chain uses TRBV5-1 and TRBJ1-6; tentative D call: TRBD1 (6 bases). CDR1 and CDR2 from the germline V gene are SGHRS and YFSETQ. V was cut by 5 bases and J by 0 bases, with 12 bases left in between. The CDR3 totals 16 residues. The CDR3 reads CASSITGSSYNSPLHF. The CDR3 nucleotides are TGCGCCAGCAGTATTACAGGGAGCTCCTATAATTCACCCCTCCACTTT.

The chain links TRBV6-1 to TRBJ2-7, with D perhaps TRBD1 (5 bases). This CDR3 comprises 15 residues. With 2 bases removed from V and 2 bases from J, the gap between germline ends came to 13 bases. Germline V gene lookup returns CDR1 MNHNS and CDR2 SASEGT. As DNA, the CDR3 is TGTGCCAGCAGTGAAATGGCAGGGCGGACCTACGAGCAGTACTTC. Protein sequence: CASSEMAGRTYEQYF.

This clone was seen more than once but under ten times. This chain links TRBV6-2 or TRBV6-3 with TRBJ2-2; D not certain. Germline CDR1 MNHEY, CDR2 SVGEGT. Trimming left V 4 bases short and J 2 bases short, with 11 bases between. The CDR3 totals 15 residues. The CDR3 protein is CASSWSTPNTGELFF. The CDR3 DNA reads as TGTGCCAGCAGTTGGAGTACTCCTAACACCGGGGAGCTGTTTTTT.

The chain's CDR3 is CASSIPGALGTEAFF. The DNA of the CDR3 is TGTGCCAGCAGTATCCCAGGGGCACTGGGCACTGAAGCTTTCTTT. V is TRBV6-5 and J is TRBJ1-1; D is possibly TRBD1 (6 bases). The V end lost 5 bases, the J end lost 4 bases, and 17 bases lay between the germline ends. This CDR3 spans 15 amino acids. The germline gives CDR1 MNHEY, CDR2 SVGAGI.

J is TRBJ1-1 and V is TRBV28; D perhaps matches TRBD1 (5 bases). Germline loops: CDR1 MDHEN, CDR2 SYDVKM. The germline V and J ends were trimmed by 8 bases and 11 bases, with 21 bases remaining between them. The CDR3 has 13 residues. CDR3 protein: CASLSEQVPEAFF. The CDR3 nucleotides read TGTGCCAGCTTATCGGAACAGGTACCAGAGGCTTTCTTT. The complete variable domain, with remaining parts taken from reference TRBV28 and TRBJ1-1, reads DVKVTQSSRYLVKRTGEKVFLECVQDMDHENMFWYRQDPGLGLRLIYFSYDVKMKEKGDIPEGYSVSREKKERFSLILESASTNQTSMYLCASLSEQVPEAFFGQGTRLTVV.

This chain joins TRBV6-2 or TRBV6-3 and TRBJ1-1, with D tentatively TRBD1 (6 bases). Germline loops: CDR1 MNHEY, CDR2 SVGEGT. V was clipped by 6 bases and J by 9 bases, with 14 bases between them. The CDR3 contains 12 residues. In DNA, the CDR3 is TGTGCCAGCAGCCAGGACAGTTACCAAGCTTTCTTT. Its protein product is CASSQDSYQAFF.

The chain is built from TRBV9 and TRBJ2-2; 8 nucleotides align to TRBD2. The CDR3 has 15 residues. Germline CDR1 is SGDLS and CDR2 is YYNGEE. V lost 5 bases, J lost 6 bases, and 9 bases stayed unmatched. The CDR3 region has the DNA TGTGCCAGCAGACCGGGACTAGAGGTCTCCGGGGAGCTGTTTTTT. The encoded protein is CASRPGLEVSGELFF.

The rearrangement joins TRBV10-3 to TRBJ2-7; 11 bases map to TRBD2. The CDR3 spans 15 residues. Germline V gene data show CDR1 as ENHRY and CDR2 as SYGVKD. The junction had 5 bases not matched to a gene; V was cut back by 3 bases and J by 4 bases. The CDR3 DNA is TGTGCCATCAGTGACCCGACTAGCGGGGTGTACGAGCAGTACTTC. Its translation is CAISDPTSGVYEQYF.

This clone has a single count. This chain links TRBV12-5 with TRBJ2-1; 8 positions agree with TRBD1. CDR3 length equals 16 residues. V lost 2 bases, J lost 7 bases, and 10 bases stayed unmatched. Per germline, CDR1 LGHNT and CDR2 FRNRAP. The CDR3: CASGLFLNRGSNEQFF. For the CDR3, the DNA is TGTGCTAGTGGTTTGTTCCTTAACAGGGGGTCTAATGAGCAGTTCTTC.

The gene calls are TRBV6-2 or TRBV6-3 and TRBJ1-5; D ambiguous. The germline gives CDR1 MNHEY, CDR2 SVGEGT. The ends were cut back, 0 bases at V and 5 bases at J, with 8 bases in the middle. The CDR3 has 14 amino acids. The CDR3 reads CASSYSGDYQPQHF. The CDR3 nucleotides read TGTGCCAGCAGTTACTCCGGGGATTATCAGCCCCAGCATTTT.

The rearrangement joins TRBV10-3 to TRBJ1-3, with TRBD1 matching 7 bases. Losses at the gene ends were 4 bases for V and 0 bases for J; bases not matched to a gene: 3. Per the germline V gene, CDR1 is ENHRY and CDR2 is SYGVKD. The CDR3 sequence is 15 residues long. This chain's CDR3 is CAISGGQYSGNTIYF. CDR3 bases: TGTGCCATCAGTGGGGGACAGTACTCTGGAAACACCATATATTTT.

CDR3 sequence (DNA): TGTGCCACCAGTGACTCAGGCCAGTACGATGATACGCAGTATTTT. Amino acid sequence: CATSDSGQYDDTQYF. The chain links TRBV24-1 to TRBJ2-3; D gene unclear. This CDR3 region has 15 residues. Trimming left V 4 bases short and J 6 bases short, with 16 bases between. Germline CDR1 reads KGHDR; CDR2 reads SFDVKD.

The genes are TRBV4-1 and TRBJ2-3; possible D gene TRBD2, 6 bases. V lost 3 bases, J lost 0 bases, and 16 bases lay in between. Germline CDR1 and CDR2: MGHRA and YSYEKL. The CDR3 spans 17 residues. CDR3 amino acids: CASSQGVSGLSTDTQYF. The DNA for the CDR3 is TGCGCCAGCAGCCAGGGGGTTTCGGGACTTAGCACAGATACGCAGTATTTT.

The rearrangement joins TRBV19 to TRBJ2-3; TRBD1 matches at 7 bases. The CDR3 runs to 15 residues. Germline CDR1 reads LNHDA; CDR2 reads SQIVND (reference sequence). J was trimmed by 0 bases and V by 5 bases; bases with no gene match: 5. CDR3 bases: TGTGCCAGTAGTCCGACAGGGCTCAGCACAGATACGCAGTATTTT. Translation: CASSPTGLSTDTQYF.

This clone was recorded a few times. The chain uses TRBV7-2 and TRBJ1-1, with 9 bases aligning to TRBD1. With V trimmed by 3 bases and J by 7 bases, 6 bases remained unmatched. Germline assignment: CDR1 SGHTA and CDR2 FQGNSA. The CDR3 consists of 14 residues. The CDR3: CASSLDRGGGEAFF. The CDR3 coding sequence is TGTGCCAGCAGCTTGGACAGGGGAGGGGGTGAAGCTTTCTTT.